Below, 30 T cell receptor beta chains from the same sample are listed, as sequenced in a study of human T cells and chemical hapten exposure (dated by TCRdb to the early 2020s). Read against the paper, the sample's time point label means: pre-sensitization, week 0. Sample treatment or condition, as interpreted from the label and publication: therapeutic diphenylcyclopropenone sensitization with weekly scalp DPC. Libraries were built with RACE. The sequencer listed for this sample is NextSeq 500. TCRdb took the public reads, trimmed them with fastp at Q25, ran MiXCR for clone calling and kept in-frame beta chains. Identical CDR3 proteins give one entry, which carries the most common genes and DNA. Here the sample has about 380,000 distinct CDR3 sequences; more than 4.5% occur a single time. The ten biggest clones cover 2% to 3% of the sample. Sequenced material: whole blood, taken in connection with sensitization to the hapten diphenylcyclopropenone (DPC). These TCRs come from a woman aged 45-65 years with alopecia areata. Some clones in this sample may be carry-over from other donors' samples.

This clonotype appeared many times. The J gene is TRBJ2-3, the V gene TRBV24-1; 8 bases line up with TRBD1. There are 17 residues in the CDR3. Germline V gives CDR1 KGHDR, CDR2 SFDVKD. V lost 3 bases and J lost 4; bases outside the gene matches: 11. This chain's CDR3 is CATSDGTGTGRADTQYF. CDR3 nucleotides: TGTGCCACCAGTGATGGAACCGGGACAGGCCGCGCAGATACGCAGTATTTT.

This clonotype was picked up many times. The chain employs TRBV7-2 and TRBJ2-1, with TRBD1 as a possible D gene (5 bases). V lost 5 bases to trimming and J lost 4 bases, with 18 bases between them. This CDR3 is 16 amino acids long. Germline V lookup: CDR1 SGHTA, CDR2 FQGNSA. The CDR3 bases are TGTGCCAGCAGCCCTCGGATGCTCAGGGTTTACAATGAGCAGTTCTTC. Its translation: CASSPRMLRVYNEQFF.

This clonotype was observed at least ten times. The genes are TRBV4-1 and TRBJ2-3; the match to TRBD1 covers 8 bases. The CDR3 covers 18 residues. The junction had 14 bases not matched to a gene; V was cut back by 2 bases and J by 4 bases. CDR1 is MGHRA and CDR2 is YSYEKL in the germline V gene. For the CDR3, the DNA is TGCGCCAGCAGCCAAAGTCACCCCACCAGGGGGCCCGCAGATACGCAGTATTTT. Amino acid sequence: CASSQSHPTRGPADTQYF.

This clonotype was seen ten or more times. J is TRBJ2-1 and V is TRBV3-1; TRBD2 aligns across 11 bases. Germline V gene lookup returns CDR1 LGHDT and CDR2 YNNKEL (reference sequence). CDR3 size: 16 residues. The ends lost 1 base at V and 12 bases at J; junction bases unmatched: 11. The CDR3 protein is CASSQAGTSGSGGQFF. The CDR3 DNA reads as TGTGCCAGCAGCCAAGCGGGGACTAGCGGTTCCGGGGGGCAGTTCTTC.

The V gene is TRBV12-3 or TRBV12-4, the J gene TRBJ2-7; perhaps D is TRBD1 or TRBD2 (5 bases each). This CDR3 is 13 amino acids long. Trimming left V 4 bases short and J 4 bases short, with 11 bases between. The CDR3 is CASSSVGTYEQYF. CDR3 sequence (DNA): TGTGCCAGCAGTTCAGTTGGGACGTACGAGCAGTACTTC.

This clonotype was seen ten or more times. The chain carries TRBV5-6 and TRBJ2-1; D may be TRBD1 (6 bases). Trimming took 5 bases from V and 4 from J, leaving 19 bases between them. The CDR3 has 16 residues. Germline loops: CDR1 SGHDT, CDR2 YYEEEE. The CDR3 bases are TGTGCCAGCAGTTATCCCTTACGGACAGCATACAATGAGCAGTTCTTC. This gives the protein CASSYPLRTAYNEQFF.

Turning to this clonotype: At one boundary the junction diverges from the germline segment, which might be a read error. The chain joins TRBV19 to TRBJ2-1, with TRBD2 matching over 10 bases. The CDR3 is 15 amino acids. Germline lookup yields CDR1 LNHDA and CDR2 SQIVND (reference sequence). In DNA form, the CDR3 reads TGTGCCAGCAGTATACAAGCGGGAGGGCACAATGAGCAGTTCTTC. It yields the protein CASSIQAGGHNEQFF.

Points on this clonotype: Germline is not matched at one junction end, which may reflect a read error. V and J are TRBV28 and TRBJ1-1, with D hard to call. The CDR3 sequence is 11 residues long. Germline V gene data show CDR1 as MDHEN and CDR2 as SYDVKM. This chain's CDR3 is CTSSFSTEAFF. As DNA, the CDR3 is TGTACCAGCAGTTTTTCGACAGAAGCTTTCTTT.

Ten or more counts support this clonotype. This chain joins TRBV29-1 and TRBJ2-3; 8 bases line up with TRBD1. The CDR3 loop spans 14 amino acids. Germline trimming cut 4 bases from V and 3 bases from J; bases unmatched to any gene: 6. Germline V CDR1 and CDR2: SQVTM, ANQGSEA. The CDR3 DNA sequence: TGCAGCGTTGTTGGACAGGGAATGACAGATACGCAGTATTTT. This translates into CSVVGQGMTDTQYF.

J is TRBJ1-4 and V is TRBV6-1; TRBD1 matches 7 bases. The CDR3 consists of 20 residues. Germline CDR1 is MNHNS and CDR2 is SASEGT. Trimming at V came to 2 bases and at J to 4 bases, leaving 19 bases not matched to a gene. DNA for the CDR3: TGTGCCAGCAGTGAATACGAGAGGGGGCAGATCGGCGGGCTTAATGAAAAACTGTTTTTT. This gives the protein CASSEYERGQIGGLNEKLFF.

The chain combines TRBV5-1 with TRBJ1-1; D is ambiguous. The CDR3 is 14 amino acids. V shed 1 base and J shed 4 bases, with 11 bases lying between them. CDR1 is SGHRS, CDR2 YFSETQ, per germline. CDR3 amino acids: CASSLPVVGTEAFF. In DNA, the CDR3 is TGCGCCAGCAGCTTGCCGGTGGTGGGCACTGAAGCTTTCTTT. Together with reference TRBV5-1 and TRBJ1-1, the CDR3 gives the full variable domain: KAGVTQTPRYLIKTRGQQVTLSCSPISGHRSVSWYQQTPGQGLQFLFEYFSETQRNKGNFPGRFSGRQFSNSRSEMNVSTLELGDSALYLCASSLPVVGTEAFFGQGTRLTVV.

This clonotype came up a few times. This chain uses TRBV28 with TRBJ2-7, with TRBD2 matching over 14 bases. Germline-derived CDR1 and CDR2 are MDHEN and SYDVKM. J lost 5 bases, V lost 0 bases, and 3 bases had no gene match. This CDR3 comprises 16 residues. CDR3 sequence (DNA): TGTGCCAGCAGTTTATGGGGACTAGCGGGAGTGCACGAGCAGTACTTC. This gives the protein CASSLWGLAGVHEQYF.

This clonotype was seen many times. J is TRBJ2-1 and V is TRBV7-9, with unresolved D. CDR1 SEHNR and CDR2 FQNEAQ come from the germline V gene (reference sequence). There are 13 residues in the CDR3. The V end lost 5 bases, the J end lost 7 bases, and 12 bases lay between the germline ends. DNA of the CDR3: TGTGCCAGCAGCCCCCAATCTTTGAATGAGCAGTTCTTC. Translated, it gives CASSPQSLNEQFF. The full variable domain, its missing parts supplied by reference TRBV7-9 and TRBJ2-1, is DTGVSQNPRHKITKRGQNVTFRCDPISEHNRLYWYRQTLGQGPEFLTYFQNEAQLEKSRLLSDRFSAERPKGSFSTLEIQRTEQGDSAMYLCASSPQSLNEQFFGPGTRLTVL.

This clonotype showed up many times. J is TRBJ1-1 and V is TRBV29-1; no firm D call. Germline lookup yields CDR1 SQVTM and CDR2 ANQGSEA. This CDR3 has 10 amino acids. With 7 bases removed from V and 5 bases from J, the gap between germline ends came to 8 bases. CDR3: CSGGGTEAFF. The CDR3 coding sequence is TGCAGCGGCGGTGGAACTGAAGCTTTCTTT.

V gene TRBV27 combines with J gene TRBJ1-1; tentatively, D is TRBD1 (6 bases). Trimming left V 6 bases short and J 0 bases short, with 11 bases between. Germline V lookup: CDR1 MNHEY, CDR2 SMNVEV (reference sequence). This CDR3 region has 14 residues. CDR3 region: CASSRTVMNTEAFF. In DNA, the CDR3 is TGTGCCAGCAGCCGGACAGTTATGAACACTGAAGCTTTCTTT.

This clonotype came up a few times. V usage is TRBV29-1 and J usage is TRBJ1-1, with TRBD1 matching over 9 bases. Per the germline V gene, CDR1 is SQVTM and CDR2 is ANQGSEA. V dropped 4 bases and J dropped 5; count of bases not matched to a gene: 8. The CDR3 consists of 14 residues. CDR3 sequence reads: CSVGGTQGATEAFF. The CDR3 nucleotides are TGCAGCGTTGGCGGCACACAGGGGGCAACTGAAGCTTTCTTT.

This clonotype was recorded many times. The rearrangement links TRBV6-5 to TRBJ2-3; TRBD2 is a possible D gene (5 bases). V was trimmed by 6 bases and J by 2 bases, leaving 15 bases between them. Germline V gene data show CDR1 as MNHEY and CDR2 as SVGAGI. The length of the CDR3 is 15 residues. The CDR3 is CASRAAGSYTDTQYF. The CDR3 coding sequence is TGTGCCAGCAGGGCCGCGGGTTCTTACACAGATACGCAGTATTTT.

This clonotype was detected many times. An end of the junction does not agree with germline; a read error may underlie this. The V call is TRBV12-3 or TRBV12-4, the J call TRBJ2-3, with a possible D match to TRBD1 (6 bases). CDR3 length: 15 residues. CDR3 nucleotides: TGCGGCACTTCGGTTGACAGGCGATCCACAGATACGCAGTATTTT. Encoded protein: CGTSVDRRSTDTQYF.

V usage is TRBV29-1 and J usage is TRBJ2-5; perhaps D is TRBD1 or TRBD2 (5 bases each). The CDR3 sequence is 13 residues long. V was clipped by 2 bases and J by 4 bases, with 11 bases between them. In germline, CDR1 is SQVTM, CDR2 ANQGSEA. Here the CDR3 reads CSVERGVGETQYF. CDR3 DNA: TGCAGCGTTGAAAGAGGGGTAGGAGAGACCCAGTACTTC.

This clonotype has just a few counts. V usage is TRBV6-1 and J usage is TRBJ2-7, with 9 bases matching TRBD1. J lost 6 bases, V lost 4 bases, and 10 bases had no gene match. The germline V gene has CDR1 MNHNS and CDR2 SASEGT. The CDR3 runs 15 residues. The CDR3 loop reads CASSGVTGGVGEQYF. In nucleotides, the CDR3 is TGTGCCAGCAGTGGTGTGACAGGGGGTGTAGGCGAGCAGTACTTC.

J is TRBJ2-3 and V is TRBV4-1; D uncertain. Trimming removed 10 bases at V and 6 bases at J, with 17 bases between. The CDR3 consists of 13 residues. In germline, CDR1 is MGHRA, CDR2 YSYEKL. CDR3 in amino acids: CAISVGPADTQYF. The CDR3 DNA is TGCGCCATCTCCGTAGGACCAGCGGATACGCAGTATTTT.

The table lists this clonotype with a few counts. V usage is TRBV6-5 and J usage is TRBJ1-1; 7 bases align to TRBD1. This CDR3 contains 15 residues. Germline loops: CDR1 MNHEY, CDR2 SVGAGI. The ends lost 0 bases at V and 5 bases at J; junction bases unmatched: 6. The CDR3 sequence is CASSYSHQGGTEAFF. The CDR3 DNA is TGTGCCAGCAGTTACTCCCATCAGGGGGGGACTGAAGCTTTCTTT.

This clonotype was counted only a few times. V and J are TRBV20-1 and TRBJ2-7; 7 bases align to TRBD1. Germline-derived CDR1 and CDR2 are DFQATT and SNEGSKA (reference sequence). V shed 5 bases and J 5 bases; nucleotides not matched to a gene: 9. The CDR3 runs 13 residues. CDR3 region: CSARRQGIHEQYF. CDR3 nucleotides: TGCAGTGCTCGCCGACAGGGAATCCACGAGCAGTACTTC.

The chain joins TRBV4-1 to TRBJ2-1; tentatively, D is TRBD1 (5 bases). Trimming stripped 0 bases from V and 6 bases from J, with 12 bases between. The CDR3 sequence is 15 residues long. CDR1 and CDR2 (germline): MGHRA, YSYEKL. The CDR3 loop reads CASSQDYTGANEQFF. The CDR3 DNA sequence: TGCGCCAGCAGCCAAGATTATACAGGAGCCAATGAGCAGTTCTTC.

This clonotype was counted many times. The J gene is TRBJ2-1, the V gene TRBV4-1; a weak D match, TRBD1 (5 bases). The CDR3 is made up of 12 amino acids. With 9 bases removed from V and 10 bases from J, the gap between germline ends came to 16 bases. Germline CDR1 MGHRA, CDR2 YSYEKL. CDR3 nucleotide sequence: TGCGCCAGTGCTTTGGGGCCGGGCGAGCAGTTCTTC. It is translated as CASALGPGEQFF.

Concerning this clonotype itself: Without the conserved terminal phenylalanine or tryptophan, this CDR3 likely stems from a read error. This sequence joins TRBV12-3 or TRBV12-4 and TRBJ2-7; the D gene is possibly TRBD1 (5 bases). This CDR3 is 12 amino acids long. Trimming removed 9 bases from V and 2 bases from J, with 11 bases in between. The CDR3 DNA reads TGTGCCAGTAAAGGACAAACCTACGAGCAGTACATC. Amino acids: CASKGQTYEQYI.

This clonotype was found many times. This chain joins TRBV28 and TRBJ1-5; a weak D match, TRBD1 (5 bases). The CDR3 loop spans 14 amino acids. CDR1 and CDR2 (germline): MDHEN, SYDVKM. Trimming stripped 6 bases from V and 3 bases from J, with 12 bases between. CDR3 nucleotides: TGTGCCAGCAGCTCTACAGGTCTCAATCAGCCCCAGCATTTT. This translates into CASSSTGLNQPQHF.

The gene calls are TRBV18 and TRBJ1-1; TRBD1 matches 8 bases. The ends lost 5 bases at V and 0 bases at J; junction bases unmatched: 8. This CDR3 contains 16 residues. The germline CDR1 and CDR2 sequences are KGHSH and LQKENI. Here the CDR3 reads CASSTGGFPLNTEAFF. The CDR3 nucleotides read TGTGCCAGCTCAACAGGGGGGTTCCCCCTGAACACTGAAGCTTTCTTT.

This clonotype was observed many times. The V call is TRBV2, the J call TRBJ2-3; D remains unclear. CDR3 size: 10 residues. The V gene lost 7 bases and the J gene lost 4 bases, with 3 bases spanning the gap. Germline V gene data show CDR1 as SNHLY and CDR2 as FYNNEI. DNA of the CDR3: TGTGCCAGCATCGCAGATACGCAGTATTTT. Its protein product is CASIADTQYF.

This clonotype was observed many times. The chain joins TRBV20-1 to TRBJ2-7; TRBD1 or TRBD2 may be the D gene (6 bases each). Trimming stripped 0 bases from V and 7 bases from J, with 16 bases between. Germline CDR1 and CDR2: DFQATT and SNEGSKA (reference sequence). CDR3 length: 14 residues. CDR3 DNA: TGCAGTGCTAGAGATCCCAGAGGGGGACTGGAGCAGTACTTC. Protein: CSARDPRGGLEQYF.